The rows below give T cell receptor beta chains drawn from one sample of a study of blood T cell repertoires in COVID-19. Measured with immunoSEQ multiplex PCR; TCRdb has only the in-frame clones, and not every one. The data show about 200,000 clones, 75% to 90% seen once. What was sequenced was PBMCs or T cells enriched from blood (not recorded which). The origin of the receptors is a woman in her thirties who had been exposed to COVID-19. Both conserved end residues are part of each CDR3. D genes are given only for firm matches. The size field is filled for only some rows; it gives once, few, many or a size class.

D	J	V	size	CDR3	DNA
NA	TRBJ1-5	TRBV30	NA	CAWSWGGGGRQPQHF	TGTGCCTGGAGTTGGGGCGGCGGGGGACGACAGCCCCAGCATTTT
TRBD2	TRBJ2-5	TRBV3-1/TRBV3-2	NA	CASTPPGGLAVQETQYF	TGTGCCAGCACCCCCCCCGGGGGACTAGCGGTCCAAGAGACCCAGTACTTC
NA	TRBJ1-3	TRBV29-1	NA	CSVARGSGNTIYF	TGCAGCGTCGCGAGGGGGAGCGGAAACACCATATATTTT
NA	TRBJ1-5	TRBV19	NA	CASSITGSGGNQPQHF	TGTGCCAGTAGTATTACGGGGTCAGGGGGCAATCAGCCCCAGCATTTT
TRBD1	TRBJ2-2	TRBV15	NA	CATSTGQGGTGELFF	TGTGCCACCAGTACCGGACAGGGTGGCACCGGGGAGCTGTTTTTT
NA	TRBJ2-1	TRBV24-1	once	CATSDFGEGHGEQFF	TGTGCCACCAGTGATTTTGGGGAGGGACACGGTGAGCAGTTCTTC
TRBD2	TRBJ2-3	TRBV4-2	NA	CASSQDWLAGGPDTQYF	TGTGCCAGCAGCCAAGATTGGCTAGCGGGGGGGCCAGATACGCAGTATTTT
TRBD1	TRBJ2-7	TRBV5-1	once	CASSPGQGAYEQYF	TGCGCCAGCAGCCCGGGACAGGGGGCATACGAGCAGTACTTC
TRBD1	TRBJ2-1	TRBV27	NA	CASSRDRERNEQFF	TGTGCCAGCAGCCGTGACAGGGAAAGGAATGAGCAGTTCTTC
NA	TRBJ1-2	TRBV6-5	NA	CASRVGTRYGYTF	TGTGCCAGCAGGGTGGGGACACGTTATGGCTACACCTTC
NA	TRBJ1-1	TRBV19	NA	CASSIRTGTMNTEAFF	TGTGCCAGTAGTATCCGAACCGGGACAATGAACACTGAAGCTTTCTTT
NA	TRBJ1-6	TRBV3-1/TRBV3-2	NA	CASSRPGNSPLHF	TGTGCCAGCAGCCGCCCGGGTAATTCACCCCTCCACTTT
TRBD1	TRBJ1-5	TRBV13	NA	CASSLRTGGGYQPQHF	TGTGCCAGCAGCTTGAGGACAGGGGGAGGATATCAGCCCCAGCATTTT
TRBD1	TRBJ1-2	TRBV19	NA	CASSILLRDSQRANYGYTF	TGTGCCAGTAGTATCCTCCTCCGGGACAGCCAAAGGGCTAACTATGGCTACACCTTC
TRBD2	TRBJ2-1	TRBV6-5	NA	CASSYSTSGVYNEQFF	TGTGCCAGCAGTTACTCGACTAGCGGGGTCTACAATGAGCAGTTCTTC
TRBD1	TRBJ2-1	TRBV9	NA	CASSVLSTGAANEQFF	TGTGCCAGCAGCGTACTGTCCACAGGGGCCGCCAATGAGCAGTTCTTC
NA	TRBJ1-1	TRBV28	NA	CASSPDRLVTEAFF	TGTGCCAGCAGTCCCGACAGGTTAGTAACTGAAGCTTTCTTT
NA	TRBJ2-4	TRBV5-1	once	CASSLLGAQAGSAKNIQYF	TGCGCCAGCAGCTTGTTAGGGGCCCAGGCCGGGTCGGCCAAAAACATTCAGTACTTC
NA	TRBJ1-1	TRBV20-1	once	CSARGGTEAFF	TGCAGTGCTCGGGGGGGAACTGAAGCTTTCTTT
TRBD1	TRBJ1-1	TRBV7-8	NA	CASSIRDRVGTEAFF	TGTGCCAGCAGCATACGGGACAGGGTTGGTACTGAAGCTTTCTTT
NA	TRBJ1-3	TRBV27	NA	CASRAETAGSGNTIYF	TGTGCCAGCAGGGCTGAGACAGCTGGCTCTGGAAACACCATATATTTT
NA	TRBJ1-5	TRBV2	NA	CASNYNSNQPQHF	TGTGCCAGCAACTACAATAGCAATCAGCCCCAGCATTTT
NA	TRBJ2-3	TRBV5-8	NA	CASRIDSLSTDTQYF	TGTGCCAGCAGGATAGACAGTCTTAGCACAGATACGCAGTATTTT
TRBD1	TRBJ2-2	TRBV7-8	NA	CASSPSTGQGKNTGELFF	TGTGCCAGCAGCCCATCAACGGGACAGGGGAAGAACACCGGGGAGCTGTTTTTT
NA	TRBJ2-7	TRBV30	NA	CAWSVARGYEQYF	TGTGCCTGGAGTGTCGCACGGGGCTACGAGCAGTACTTC
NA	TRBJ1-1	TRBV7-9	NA	CASSLTDKNTEAFF	TGTGCCAGCAGCCTAACGGACAAGAACACTGAAGCTTTCTTT
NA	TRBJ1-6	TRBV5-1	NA	CASSLEVGHDSPLHF	TGCGCCAGCAGCTTGGAGGTGGGGCATGATTCACCCCTCCACTTT
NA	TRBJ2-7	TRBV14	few	CASSPGGRGNEQYF	TGTGCCAGCAGCCCCGGTGGCAGGGGTAACGAGCAGTACTTC
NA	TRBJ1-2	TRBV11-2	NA	CASSLAGEDYGYTF	TGTGCCAGCAGCTTAGCCGGGGAGGACTATGGCTACACCTTC
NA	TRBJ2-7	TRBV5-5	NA	CASSGAGSGFWAYEQYF	TGTGCCAGCAGCGGGGCAGGGTCGGGCTTTTGGGCCTACGAGCAGTACTTC
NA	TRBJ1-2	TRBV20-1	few	CSARGGEGYTF	TGCAGTGCCCGAGGGGGGGAGGGCTACACCTTC
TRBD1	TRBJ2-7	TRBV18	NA	CASSPGTVRSYEQYF	TGTGCCAGCTCGCCGGGGACAGTGAGGTCCTACGAGCAGTACTTC
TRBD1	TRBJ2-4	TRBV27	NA	CASSWTGGVGDIQYF	TGTGCCAGCAGCTGGACAGGGGGCGTGGGGGACATTCAGTACTTC
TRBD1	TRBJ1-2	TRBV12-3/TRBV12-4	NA	CASSFGDLDREF	TGTGCCAGCAGTTTCGGTGACCTCGACAGGGAATTC
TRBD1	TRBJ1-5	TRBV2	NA	CASRPPGQKKYSNQPQHF	TGTGCCAGCAGACCTCCGGGACAGAAAAAATATAGCAATCAGCCCCAGCATTTT
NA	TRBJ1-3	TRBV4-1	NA	CASSQEASSGNTIYF	TGCGCCAGCAGCCAAGAAGCGAGCTCTGGAAACACCATATATTTT
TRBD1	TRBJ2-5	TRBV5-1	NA	CASSLADRGQGETQYF	TGCGCCAGCAGCTTGGCTGACAGGGGGCAAGGAGAGACCCAGTACTTC
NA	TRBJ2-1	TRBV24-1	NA	CATSDPSSSSYNEQFF	TGTGCCACCAGTGATCCTAGCAGCAGCTCCTACAATGAGCAGTTCTTC
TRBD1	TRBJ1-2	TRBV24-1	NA	CATSDPGTGPGYTF	TGTGCCACCAGTGACCCCGGGACAGGGCCTGGCTACACCTTC
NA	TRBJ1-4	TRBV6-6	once	CASTNERAGEKLFF	TGTGCCAGCACCAACGAGCGGGCGGGAGAAAAACTGTTTTTT
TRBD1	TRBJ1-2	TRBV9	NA	CASSGQGGGYGYTF	TGTGCCAGCAGCGGACAGGGGGGAGGCTATGGCTACACCTTC
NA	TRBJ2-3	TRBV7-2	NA	CASSLSFGAADTQYF	TGTGCCAGCAGCCTTTCCTTTGGGGCCGCAGATACGCAGTATTTT
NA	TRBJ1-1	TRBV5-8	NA	CASSFFQGWANTEAFF	TGTGCCAGCAGCTTCTTTCAGGGGTGGGCGAACACTGAAGCTTTCTTT
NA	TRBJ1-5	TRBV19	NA	CASGPQGEGEGNQPQHF	TGTGCCAGTGGCCCCCAAGGGGAAGGAGAAGGCAATCAGCCCCAGCATTTT
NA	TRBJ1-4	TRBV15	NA	CATSRGFYGGGDEKLFF	TGTGCCACCAGCAGAGGTTTCTACGGCGGAGGAGATGAAAAACTGTTTTTT
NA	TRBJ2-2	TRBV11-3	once	CASSRRQDLRVGELFF	TGTGCCAGCAGTCGACGACAGGACCTTCGGGTAGGGGAGCTGTTTTTT
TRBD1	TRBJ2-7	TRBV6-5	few	CASSYSGTGGAGEQYF	TGTGCCAGCAGTTACTCCGGGACAGGGGGCGCGGGGGAGCAGTACTTC
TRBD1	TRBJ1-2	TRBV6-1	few	CASSEGQGYTF	TGTGCCAGCAGTGAGGGACAGGGCTACACCTTC
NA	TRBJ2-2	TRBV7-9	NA	CASSFSTGELFF	TGTGCCAGCAGCTTCTCGACCGGGGAGCTGTTTTTT
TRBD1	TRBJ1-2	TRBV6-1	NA	CASSEATGVLGYGYTF	TGTGCCAGCAGTGAAGCGACAGGGGTACTTGGCTATGGCTACACCTTC
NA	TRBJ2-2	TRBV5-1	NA	CASSQRGASHRGELFF	TGCGCCAGCAGCCAGCGTGGTGCAAGTCACAGGGGGGAGCTGTTTTTT
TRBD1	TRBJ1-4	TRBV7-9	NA	CASGLRTGSNEKLFF	TGTGCCAGCGGGCTCCGGACAGGGTCTAATGAAAAACTGTTTTTT
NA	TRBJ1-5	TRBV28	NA	CASSQGHPNQPQHF	TGTGCCAGCAGTCAGGGACACCCCAATCAGCCCCAGCATTTT
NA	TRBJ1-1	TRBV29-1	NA	CSAGGGLEAFF	TGCAGCGCGGGGGGAGGGCTCGAAGCTTTCTTT
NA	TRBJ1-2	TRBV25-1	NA	CASSGGWDPNYGYTF	TGTGCCAGCAGTGGGGGCTGGGATCCTAACTATGGCTACACCTTC
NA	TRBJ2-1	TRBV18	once	CASSPLGGGGYEQFF	TGTGCCAGCTCACCACTCGGAGGGGGGGGATATGAGCAGTTCTTC
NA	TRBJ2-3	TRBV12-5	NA	CASGLDRTDTQYF	TGTGCTAGTGGTTTGGACAGGACAGATACGCAGTATTTT
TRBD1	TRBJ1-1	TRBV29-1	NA	CSVDRQGLTEAFF	TGCAGCGTTGACAGACAGGGACTCACTGAAGCTTTCTTT
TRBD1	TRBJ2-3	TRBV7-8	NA	CASSPWGTGGAGTQYF	TGTGCCAGCAGCCCGTGGGGGACAGGGGGCGCGGGTACGCAGTATTTT
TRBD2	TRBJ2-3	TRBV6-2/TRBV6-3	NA	CASSGLAGSTDTQYF	TGTGCCAGCAGCGGACTAGCGGGAAGCACAGATACGCAGTATTTT